The next 3 T cell receptor beta chains were all read from a single sample in a study of blood T cell repertoires in COVID-19. Produced via immunoSEQ multiplex PCR; TCRdb's table is partial and in-frame only. The sample shows fewer than 600,000 clones, about 91% of them seen only once. The sequencing sample was made of peripheral blood. All receptors derive from a man younger than 35 with COVID-19, enrolled during active disease.

This chain connects TRBV6-6 to TRBJ1-1; D is possibly TRBD1 (5 bases). From germline, CDR1 is MNHNY and CDR2 SVGAGI (reference sequence). The CDR3 sequence is 11 residues long. V was clipped by 5 bases and J by 6 bases, with 7 bases between them. The CDR3 DNA reads as TGTGCCAGCAGTCGGGACTCTGAAGCTTTCTTT. Protein product: CASSRDSEAFF.

This chain joins TRBV18 and TRBJ1-3, with D perhaps TRBD1 (5 bases). The germline V gene has CDR1 KGHSH and CDR2 LQKENI. V was trimmed by 3 bases and J by 0 bases, leaving 12 bases between them. The CDR3 has 16 residues. CDR3 coding DNA: TGTGCCAGCTCACCCGCCACAGGAGACTCTGGAAACACCATATATTTT. Translating gives CASSPATGDSGNTIYF.

This sequence joins TRBV12-3 or TRBV12-4 and TRBJ1-1, with no clear D. CDR3 length: 11 amino acids. V lost 5 bases, J lost 6 bases, and 7 bases lay in between. CDR3 in DNA: TGTGCCAGCAGTCGACAAGCTGAAGCTTTCTTT. Translation gives CASSRQAEAFF.